The rows below give T cell receptor beta chains drawn from one sample of a study of vaccination effects on CD4 cells after COVID-19. Antigens of these TCRs are unknown. Measured with immunoSEQ multiplex PCR; TCRdb has only the in-frame clones, and not every one. There are 40,000 to 50,000 clones in the sample; approximately 70% occur only once, and 9.5% to 10% lies in the top ten. The sequencing used CD4+ T cells from PBMCs cultured without peptide, collected after COVID-19 vaccination. The receptors here all came from a human donor who received a COVID-19 vaccine. The CDR3 runs from the conserved cysteine through the conserved F or W. D genes are given only for firm matches. A row's size may be missing; if present it is once, few, many or a size class.

CSVVGWGGPQTGELFF	TGCAGCGTTGTGGGATGGGGTGGGCCCCAGACCGGGGAGCTGTTTTTT	-	TRBV29-1	-	TRBJ2-2
CSGRTDQETQYF	TGCAGCGGTAGGACAGACCAAGAGACCCAGTACTTC	-	TRBV29-1	-	TRBJ2-5
CASSQAFPDSYEQYF	TGCGCCAGCAGCCAAGCATTTCCGGATTCCTACGAGCAGTACTTC	once	TRBV4-1	-	TRBJ2-7
CASSLIRAGSHEQYF	TGTGCCAGCAGCTTAATCAGGGCCGGCTCCCACGAGCAGTACTTC	once	TRBV7-9	-	TRBJ2-7
CASSYGAVNSGNTIYF	TGTGCCAGCAGTTACGGGGCAGTCAACTCTGGAAACACCATATATTTT	-	TRBV6-5	-	TRBJ1-3
CASSPGQARNQPQHF	TGTGCCAGCAGCCCGGGACAGGCCCGCAATCAGCCCCAGCATTTT	-	TRBV5-6	TRBD1	TRBJ1-5
CASSPGVRETQYF	TGTGCCAGCAGTCCAGGGGTTCGGGAGACCCAGTACTTC	-	TRBV12-3/TRBV12-4	-	TRBJ2-5
CASSLAAGNSGNTIYF	TGTGCCAGCAGCTTAGCGGCAGGGAACTCTGGAAACACCATATATTTT	-	TRBV7-6	-	TRBJ1-3
CASSLRTDGYTF	TGTGCCAGCAGCCTAAGGACAGATGGCTACACCTTC	few	TRBV7-8	-	TRBJ1-2
CASSFDGTSYEQYF	TGTGCCAGCAGCTTTGACGGGACATCCTACGAGCAGTACTTC	few	TRBV7-9	-	TRBJ2-7
CASSLASYSPLHF	TGTGCCAGCAGTTTAGCTTCATATTCACCCCTCCACTTT	-	TRBV12-3/TRBV12-4	-	TRBJ1-6
CASSQGQFGGQPQHF	TGTGCCAGCAGCCAAGGACAGTTCGGCGGTCAGCCCCAGCATTTT	-	TRBV3-1/TRBV3-2	-	TRBJ1-5
CASSLNRGSDTQYF	TGTGCCAGCTCACTCAACAGGGGGTCAGATACGCAGTATTTT	once	TRBV18	TRBD1	TRBJ2-3
CASTKDRAHEQYF	TGTGCCAGCACCAAGGACAGGGCGCACGAGCAGTACTTC	-	TRBV5-4	TRBD1	TRBJ2-7
CASSLDVRDRLYEQYF	TGTGCCAGCAGCTTAGACGTCAGGGACAGGCTCTACGAGCAGTACTTC	-	TRBV11-2	TRBD1	TRBJ2-7
CASSYLRNTEAFF	TGTGCCAGCAGTTACTTACGAAACACTGAAGCTTTCTTT	-	TRBV6-2/TRBV6-3	-	TRBJ1-1
CASSFRGTGSYEQYF	TGTGCCAGCAGCTTTCGCGGGACAGGGAGCTACGAGCAGTACTTC	-	TRBV5-6	TRBD1	TRBJ2-7
CASSYSTGAQGNQPQHF	TGTGCCAGCAGTTACTCGACTGGGGCACAGGGGAATCAGCCCCAGCATTTT	-	TRBV6-2/TRBV6-3	TRBD1	TRBJ1-5
CASSLVVLSGVPSEVYTF	TGTGCCAGCAGCTTGGTGGTTTTGTCGGGGGTTCCCTCGGAGGTCTACACCTTC	-	TRBV5-4	-	TRBJ1-2
CASSQEDRLYEQYF	TGCGCCAGCAGCCAGGAGGACCGCCTCTACGAGCAGTACTTC	-	TRBV5-1	-	TRBJ2-7
CAISEASGRAPQETQYF	TGTGCCATCAGTGAGGCTAGCGGGAGGGCCCCACAAGAGACCCAGTACTTC	-	TRBV10-3	TRBD2	TRBJ2-5
CASSLAKGQGETQYF	TGCGCCAGCAGCTTGGCAAAGGGACAAGGAGAGACCCAGTACTTC	-	TRBV5-1	-	TRBJ2-5
CASSAATGTGGSLSSYEQYF	TGCGCCAGCAGCGCCGCGACCGGGACAGGCGGCAGCCTTAGCTCCTACGAGCAGTACTTC	-	TRBV4-1	TRBD1	TRBJ2-7
CASSLVETRFGEQFF	TGTGCCAGCAGCTTAGTCGAGACTAGGTTCGGGGAGCAGTTCTTC	once	TRBV11-3	-	TRBJ2-1
CASSLVGNLNEQFF	TGCGCCAGCAGCTTGGTGGGGAATTTGAATGAGCAGTTCTTC	-	TRBV5-1	-	TRBJ2-1
CASSQDLTVNYNEQFF	TGTGCCAGCAGCCAAGATCTCACGGTTAACTACAATGAGCAGTTCTTC	once	TRBV3-1/TRBV3-2	-	TRBJ2-1
CSGRGMNTEAFF	TGCAGCGGCAGGGGGATGAACACTGAAGCTTTCTTT	-	TRBV29-1	TRBD1	TRBJ1-1
CASSSPGETGANVLTF	TGTGCCAGCAGTTCCCCGGGAGAGACTGGGGCCAACGTCCTGACTTTC	few	TRBV6-5	-	TRBJ2-6
CSVGRANEKLFF	TGCAGCGTTGGCAGGGCAAATGAAAAACTGTTTTTT	-	TRBV29-1	-	TRBJ1-4
CAISAHLQGAGNTIYF	TGTGCCATCAGTGCCCACTTACAGGGAGCTGGAAACACCATATATTTT	-	TRBV10-3	-	TRBJ1-3
CASSLVHSSLNTEAFF	TGTGCCAGCAGTTTGGTGCACTCCAGTTTGAACACTGAAGCTTTCTTT	few	TRBV28	-	TRBJ1-1
CASSSYQVRETQYF	TGTGCCAGCAGCTCCTATCAGGTGCGAGAGACCCAGTACTTC	-	TRBV7-9	-	TRBJ2-5
CASSLRRGGRSTDTQYF	TGTGCCAGCAGCTTAAGGCGGGGGGGGCGGAGCACAGATACGCAGTATTTT	-	TRBV7-9	TRBD2	TRBJ2-3
CAGHSGGAGDTQYF	TGTGCCGGTCATAGCGGGGGGGCCGGAGATACGCAGTATTTT	-	TRBV6-5	TRBD2	TRBJ2-3
CASSTRTGENSPLHF	TGTGCCAGTAGTACACGGACAGGAGAGAATTCACCCCTCCACTTT	once	TRBV19	TRBD1	TRBJ1-6
CASSLDGDRGGNTEAFF	TGTGCCAGCAGCTTGGATGGGGACAGGGGGGGGAACACTGAAGCTTTCTTT	-	TRBV5-4	TRBD1	TRBJ1-1
CASSSNGEQYF	TGTGCCAGCAGTTCCAACGGAGAGCAGTACTTC	-	TRBV6-5	-	TRBJ2-7
CAWSTSNEQFF	TGTGCCTGGAGTACTTCCAATGAGCAGTTCTTC	-	TRBV30	-	TRBJ2-1
CASSLSTDTQYF	TGTGCCAGCAGCCTGAGCACAGATACGCAGTATTTT	-	TRBV5-6	-	TRBJ2-3
CASSQVAGNYGYTF	TGTGCCAGCAGCCAAGTGGCAGGCAACTATGGCTACACCTTC	-	TRBV14	-	TRBJ1-2
CASSRDRDAYEQYF	TGTGCCAGTAGTCGGGACAGGGACGCCTACGAGCAGTACTTC	-	TRBV19	TRBD1	TRBJ2-7
CASSSRGRFNEQFF	TGTGCCAGCAGCTCAAGGGGTCGTTTCAATGAGCAGTTCTTC	-	TRBV7-8	-	TRBJ2-1
CASSVTVGTEAFF	TGTGCCAGCAGCGTGACAGTGGGGACTGAAGCTTTCTTT	-	TRBV9	-	TRBJ1-1
CASSYKLRDRGPNYGYTF	TGCGCCAGCAGCTACAAGCTCCGGGACAGGGGACCCAACTATGGCTACACCTTC	-	TRBV5-1	TRBD1	TRBJ1-2
CASSDDRGEAFF	TGTGCCAGTAGTGACGACAGGGGTGAAGCTTTCTTT	-	TRBV19	TRBD1	TRBJ1-1
CASSHRDLVRDEQFF	TGTGCCAGCAGTCACCGGGACCTGGTGCGGGATGAGCAGTTCTTC	-	TRBV6-5	-	TRBJ2-1
CASSLGGPTTSGNTIYF	TGTGCCAGCAGCTTGGGCGGCCCAACTACCTCTGGAAACACCATATATTTT	-	TRBV5-4	-	TRBJ1-3
CASLPQGSGELFF	TGTGCCAGCTTGCCACAGGGGTCCGGGGAGCTGTTTTTT	-	TRBV18	TRBD1	TRBJ2-2
CASSGTAQGDYEQYF	TGTGCCAGCAGCGGGACAGCCCAAGGTGATTACGAGCAGTACTTC	-	TRBV11-2	TRBD1	TRBJ2-7
CASSLYRHYEQYF	TGTGCCAGCAGCTTGTACAGGCACTACGAGCAGTACTTC	-	TRBV5-8	-	TRBJ2-7